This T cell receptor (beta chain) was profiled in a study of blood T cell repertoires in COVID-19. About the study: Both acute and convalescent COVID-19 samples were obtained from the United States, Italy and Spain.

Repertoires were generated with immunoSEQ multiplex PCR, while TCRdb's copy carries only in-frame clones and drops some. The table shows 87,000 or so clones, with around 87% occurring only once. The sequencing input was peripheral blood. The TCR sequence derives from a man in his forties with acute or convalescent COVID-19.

In DNA, the CDR3 is TGTGCCAGCAGCTTAGACGGTCATCAGCCCCAGCATTTT. This sequence encodes CASSLDGHQPQHF. V and J are TRBV7-9 and TRBJ1-5; D unresolved. CDR1 and CDR2 (germline): SEHNR, FQNEAQ (reference sequence). Trimming took off 1 base at V and 5 bases at J, with 6 bases between the two ends. The CDR3 is 13 amino acids.